This T cell receptor (beta chain) was obtained from a study of control samples from healthy donors and cancer patients. The V end lost 4 bases, the J end lost 3 bases, and 19 bases lay between the germline ends. The CDR3 is made up of 17 amino acids. The germline CDR1 and CDR2 sequences are LNHDA and SQIVND (reference sequence). This clone was found once. The table came from immunoSEQ multiplex PCR; TCRdb's copy has only in-frame clones and leaves some out. There are 400,000 to 450,000 clones in the sample; around 90% occur only once, and just under 6.5% lies in the top ten. The gene calls are TRBV19 and TRBJ1-5; D ambiguous. The TCR sequence derives from a man in his forties or fifties with head and neck cancer. Sequencing was carried out using PBMCs. In nucleotides, the CDR3 is TGTGCCAGTAGTACCCAAATCGACGGAATCACCAATCAGCCCCAGCATTTT. The encoded protein is CASSTQIDGITNQPQHF.